This T cell receptor beta chain was obtained from a study of blood T cells in healthy people across ages. Study-wide context: Per two T cells, template switching captured roughly one barcoded beta molecule. Whole-study findings and limits: Measured against age, TCR beta diversity per million T cells decreased in a roughly linear manner.

Together with a sample-barcoded 5' primer, a J-beta primer mix was included in a second PCR lasting roughly 6 to 12 cycles. TCRdb reprocessed the 5' RACE reads via MiXCR and lists one record per CDR3 protein. The table shows 870,000 or so distinct CDR3 sequences, with more than 25% occurring only once. Trimming took 5 bases from V and 4 from J, leaving 14 bases between them. Germline assignment: CDR1 SGHTA and CDR2 FQGNSA. The CDR3 covers 14 residues. This clonotype was recorded at least ten times. Antigen: not known. The source is a woman older than 75 in good health. What was sequenced was blood. The rearrangement uses TRBV7-2 and TRBJ1-1; D is unresolved. In DNA, the CDR3 is TGTGCCAGCAGCCCCCGCAGCCTCTCCACTGAAGCTTTCTTT. Translation: CASSPRSLSTEAFF.